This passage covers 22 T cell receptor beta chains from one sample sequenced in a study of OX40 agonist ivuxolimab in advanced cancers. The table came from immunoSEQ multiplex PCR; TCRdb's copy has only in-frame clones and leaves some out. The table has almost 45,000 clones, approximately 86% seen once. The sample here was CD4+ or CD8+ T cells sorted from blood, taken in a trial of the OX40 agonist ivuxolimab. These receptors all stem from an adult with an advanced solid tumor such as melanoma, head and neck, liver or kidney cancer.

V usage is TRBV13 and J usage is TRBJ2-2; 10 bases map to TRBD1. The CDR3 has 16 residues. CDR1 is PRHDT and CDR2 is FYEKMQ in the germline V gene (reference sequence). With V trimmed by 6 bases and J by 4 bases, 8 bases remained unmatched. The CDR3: CASRYTGTGATGELFF. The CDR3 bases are TGTGCCAGCAGATACACCGGGACAGGGGCCACCGGGGAGCTGTTTTTT.

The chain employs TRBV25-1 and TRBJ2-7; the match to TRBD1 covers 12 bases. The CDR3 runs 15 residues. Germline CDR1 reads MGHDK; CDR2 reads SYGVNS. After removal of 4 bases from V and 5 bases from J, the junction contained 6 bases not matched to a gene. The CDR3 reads CASSAPGTGGNEQYF. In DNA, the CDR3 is TGTGCCAGCAGTGCACCCGGGACAGGGGGCAACGAGCAGTACTTC.

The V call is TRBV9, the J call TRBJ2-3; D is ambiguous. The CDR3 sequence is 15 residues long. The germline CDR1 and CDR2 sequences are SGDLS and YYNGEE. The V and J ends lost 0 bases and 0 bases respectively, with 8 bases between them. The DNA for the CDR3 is TGTGCCAGCAGCGTAGATGGGTTCAGCACAGATACGCAGTATTTT. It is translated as CASSVDGFSTDTQYF.

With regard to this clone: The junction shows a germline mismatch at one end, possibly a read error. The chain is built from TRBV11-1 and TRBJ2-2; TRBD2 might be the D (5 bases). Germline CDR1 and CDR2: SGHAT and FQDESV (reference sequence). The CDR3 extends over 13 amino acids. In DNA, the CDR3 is TGTGCCAGCAGCTTACCCTTTGCCGGGGAGCCGTTTTTT. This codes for CASSLPFAGEPFF.

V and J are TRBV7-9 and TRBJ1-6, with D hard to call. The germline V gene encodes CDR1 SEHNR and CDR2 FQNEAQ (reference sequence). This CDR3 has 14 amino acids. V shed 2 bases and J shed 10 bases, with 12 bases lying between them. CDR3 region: CASSLPHSNSPLHF. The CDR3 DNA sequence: TGTGCCAGCAGCTTACCCCACAGTAACTCACCCCTCCACTTT.

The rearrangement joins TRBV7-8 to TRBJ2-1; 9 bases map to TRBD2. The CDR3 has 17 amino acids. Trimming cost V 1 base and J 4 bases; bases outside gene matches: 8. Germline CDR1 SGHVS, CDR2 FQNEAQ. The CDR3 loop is CASSLVGGGAQYNEQFF. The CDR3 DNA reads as TGTGCCAGCAGCTTAGTTGGCGGGGGGGCACAGTACAATGAGCAGTTCTTC.

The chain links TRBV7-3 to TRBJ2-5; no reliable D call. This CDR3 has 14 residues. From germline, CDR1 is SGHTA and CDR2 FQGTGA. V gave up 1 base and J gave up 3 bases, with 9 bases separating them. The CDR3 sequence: CASSLNGIKETQYF. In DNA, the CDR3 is TGTGCCAGCAGCTTAAACGGAATCAAAGAGACCCAGTACTTC.

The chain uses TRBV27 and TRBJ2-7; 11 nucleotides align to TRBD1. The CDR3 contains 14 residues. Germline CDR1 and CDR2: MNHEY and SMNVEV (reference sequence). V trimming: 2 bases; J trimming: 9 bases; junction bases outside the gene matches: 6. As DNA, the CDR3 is TGTGCCAGCAGTTTAAGTGGACAGGGGGCCGGGCAGTACTTC. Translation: CASSLSGQGAGQYF.

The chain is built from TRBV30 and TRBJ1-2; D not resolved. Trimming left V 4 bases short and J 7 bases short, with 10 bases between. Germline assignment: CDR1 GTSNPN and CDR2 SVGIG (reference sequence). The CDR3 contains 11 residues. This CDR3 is CAWILDGGYTF. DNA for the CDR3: TGTGCCTGGATTTTGGATGGTGGCTACACCTTC. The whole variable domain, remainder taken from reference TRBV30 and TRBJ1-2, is SQTIHQWPATLVQPVGSPLSLECTVEGTSNPNLYWYRQAAGRGLQLLFYSVGIGQISSEVPQNLSASRPQDRQFILSSKKLLLSDSGFYLCAWILDGGYTFGSGTRLTVV.

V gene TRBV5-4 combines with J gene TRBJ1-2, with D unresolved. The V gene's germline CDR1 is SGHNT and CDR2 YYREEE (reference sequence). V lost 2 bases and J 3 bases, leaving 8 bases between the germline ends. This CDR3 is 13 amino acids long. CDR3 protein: CASSFLPDYGYTF. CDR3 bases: TGTGCCAGCAGCTTTCTACCAGACTATGGCTACACCTTC. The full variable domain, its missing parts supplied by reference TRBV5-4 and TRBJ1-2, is ETGVTQSPTHLIKTRGQQVTLRCSSQSGHNTVSWYQQALGQGPQFIFQYYREEENGRGNFPPRFSGLQFPNYSSELNVNALELDDSALYLCASSFLPDYGYTFGSGTRLTVV.

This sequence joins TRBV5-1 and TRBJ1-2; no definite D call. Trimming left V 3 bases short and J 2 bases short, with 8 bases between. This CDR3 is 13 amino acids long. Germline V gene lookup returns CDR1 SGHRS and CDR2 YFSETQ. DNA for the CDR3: TGCGCCAGCAGCTCTCAGGCAAACTATGGCTACACCTTC. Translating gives CASSSQANYGYTF. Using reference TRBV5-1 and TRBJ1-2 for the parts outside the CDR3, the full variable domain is KAGVTQTPRYLIKTRGQQVTLSCSPISGHRSVSWYQQTPGQGLQFLFEYFSETQRNKGNFPGRFSGRQFSNSRSEMNVSTLELGDSALYLCASSSQANYGYTFGSGTRLTVV.

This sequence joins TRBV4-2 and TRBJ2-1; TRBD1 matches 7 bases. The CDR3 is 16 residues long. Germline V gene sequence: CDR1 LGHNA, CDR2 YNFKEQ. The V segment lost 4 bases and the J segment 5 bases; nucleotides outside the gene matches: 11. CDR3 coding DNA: TGTGCCAGCAGCCTCCTAAACAGGGGTAACGACAATGAGCAGTTCTTC. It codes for CASSLLNRGNDNEQFF.

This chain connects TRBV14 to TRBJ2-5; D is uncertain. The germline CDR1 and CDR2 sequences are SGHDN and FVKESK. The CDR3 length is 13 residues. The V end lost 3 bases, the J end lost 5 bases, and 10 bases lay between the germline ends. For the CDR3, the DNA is TGTGCCAGCAGCCAGCCCTGGGCGGAGACCCAGTACTTC. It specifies CASSQPWAETQYF.

The CDR3 loop is CSVWQGATDTQYF. The CDR3 DNA follows: TGCAGCGTTTGGCAGGGGGCGACAGATACGCAGTATTTT. The chain is built from TRBV29-1 and TRBJ2-3; the match to TRBD1 covers 8 bases. The V segment lost 5 bases and the J segment 3 bases; nucleotides outside the gene matches: 4. CDR3 length equals 13 residues. Germline CDR1 is SQVTM and CDR2 is ANQGSEA.

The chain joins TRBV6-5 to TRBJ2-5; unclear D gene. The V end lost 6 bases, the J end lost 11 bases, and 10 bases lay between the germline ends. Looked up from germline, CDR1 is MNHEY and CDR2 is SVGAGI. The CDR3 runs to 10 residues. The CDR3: CASSWSPQYF. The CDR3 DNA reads TGTGCCAGCAGCTGGTCCCCGCAGTACTTC.

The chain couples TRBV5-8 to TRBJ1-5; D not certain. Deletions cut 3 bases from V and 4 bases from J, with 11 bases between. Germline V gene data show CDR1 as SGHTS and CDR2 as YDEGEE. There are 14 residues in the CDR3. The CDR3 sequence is CASSSRRSNQPQHF. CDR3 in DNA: TGTGCCAGCAGCTCTAGACGGAGTAATCAGCCCCAGCATTTT.

CDR3 sequence: CASSYSAHGPLHF. DNA of the CDR3: TGTGCCAGTAGTTATTCGGCCCACGGACCCCTCCACTTT. V gene TRBV19 combines with J gene TRBJ1-6; D is ambiguous. This CDR3 region has 13 residues. The V gene's germline CDR1 is LNHDA and CDR2 SQIVND (reference sequence). V was cut by 5 bases and J by 12 bases, with 14 bases left in between.

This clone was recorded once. The DNA of the CDR3 is TGTGCCAGCAGTTACTCTTTCGGGACTCAGCCCCAGCATTTT. This gives the protein CASSYSFGTQPQHF. The rearrangement uses TRBV6-5 and TRBJ1-5, with D perhaps matching TRBD1 (5 bases). This CDR3 comprises 14 residues. Germline CDR1 reads MNHEY; CDR2 reads SVGAGI. V lost 0 bases and J 6 bases, leaving 9 bases between the germline ends.

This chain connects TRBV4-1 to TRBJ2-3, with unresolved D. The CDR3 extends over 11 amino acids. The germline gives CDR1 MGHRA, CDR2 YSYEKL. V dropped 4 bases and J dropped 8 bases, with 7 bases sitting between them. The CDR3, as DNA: TGCGCCAGCAGCCGAGACGGTACGCAGTATTTT. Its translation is CASSRDGTQYF.

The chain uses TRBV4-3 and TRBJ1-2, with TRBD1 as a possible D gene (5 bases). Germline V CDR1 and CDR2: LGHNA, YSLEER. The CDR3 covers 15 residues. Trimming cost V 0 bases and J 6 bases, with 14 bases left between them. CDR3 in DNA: TGCGCCAGCAGCCAAGAACCCGGGGCTCAGGATGGCTACACCTTC. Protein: CASSQEPGAQDGYTF.

The CDR3: CASSDSGLAGPSVYNEQFF. CDR3 DNA sequence: TGTGCCAGCAGTGATTCGGGACTAGCGGGCCCGTCTGTCTACAATGAGCAGTTCTTC. This chain uses TRBV2 with TRBJ2-1; TRBD2 aligns across 12 bases. J gave up 3 bases and V 3 bases, and 12 bases lay outside the gene matches. Germline assignment: CDR1 SNHLY and CDR2 FYNNEI. The CDR3 has 19 amino acids.

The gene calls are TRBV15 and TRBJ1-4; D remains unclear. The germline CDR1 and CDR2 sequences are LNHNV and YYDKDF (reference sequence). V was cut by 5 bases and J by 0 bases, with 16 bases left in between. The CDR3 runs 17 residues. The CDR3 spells CATSPEEPGATNEKLFF. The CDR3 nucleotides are TGTGCCACCAGCCCCGAAGAGCCGGGAGCAACTAATGAAAAACTGTTTTTT. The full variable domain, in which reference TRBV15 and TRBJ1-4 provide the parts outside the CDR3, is DAMVIQNPRYQVTQFGKPVTLSCSQTLNHNVMYWYQQKSSQAPKLLFHYYDKDFNNEADTPDNFQSRRPNTSFCFLDIRSPGLGDTAMYLCATSPEEPGATNEKLFFGSGTQLSVL.